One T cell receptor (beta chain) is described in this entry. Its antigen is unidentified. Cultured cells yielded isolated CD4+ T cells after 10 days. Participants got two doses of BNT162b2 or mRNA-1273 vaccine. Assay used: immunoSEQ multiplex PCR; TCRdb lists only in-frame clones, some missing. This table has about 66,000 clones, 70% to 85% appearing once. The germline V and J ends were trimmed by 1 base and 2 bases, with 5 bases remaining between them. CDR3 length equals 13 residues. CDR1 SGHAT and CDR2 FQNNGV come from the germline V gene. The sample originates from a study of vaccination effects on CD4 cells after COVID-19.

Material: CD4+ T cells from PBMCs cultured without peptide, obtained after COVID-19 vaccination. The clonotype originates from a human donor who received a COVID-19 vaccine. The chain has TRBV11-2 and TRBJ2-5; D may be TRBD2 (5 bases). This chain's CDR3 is CASSLGTQETQYF. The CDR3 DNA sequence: TGTGCCAGCAGCTTAGGGACTCAAGAGACCCAGTACTTC.